This passage covers 30 T cell receptor beta chains from one sample sequenced in a study of T-cell reconstitution after alpha-beta-depleted transplantation in children. The library targeted TCRbeta and was prepared with unique molecular identifiers. TCRdb used MiXCR to reprocess the PCR reads, holding one entry per CDR3 protein. The sample comprises around 490,000 distinct CDR3 sequences, more than 9.5% of which are singletons, and 14% rests with the top ten. Sequences were derived from PBMCs, mostly from graft donor cells, sampled 180 days after TCRalphabeta/CD19-depleted stem cell transplant. The receptors stem from a female patient younger than 10 who had a stem cell transplant for aplastic anemia, so the T cells may come from the graft donor.

CDR3 nucleotide sequence: TGTGCCAGCAAGTTGGGGAATGAGCAGTTCTTC. Translated: CASKLGNEQFF. The gene calls are TRBV12-3 or TRBV12-4 and TRBJ2-1; D not resolved. The V gene lost 7 bases and the J gene lost 7 bases, with 8 bases spanning the gap. This CDR3 contains 11 residues.

This clonotype was recorded at least ten times. The gene calls are TRBV6-5 and TRBJ2-7, with 9 bases aligning to TRBD2. The CDR3 has 15 amino acids. J gave up 4 bases and V 5 bases, and 9 bases lay outside the gene matches. The germline V gene encodes CDR1 MNHEY and CDR2 SVGAGI. The CDR3 region is CASSHHSGSPYEQYF. CDR3 DNA: TGTGCCAGCAGTCACCATAGCGGGAGCCCGTACGAGCAGTACTTC.

The table lists this clonotype with a few counts. CDR3 sequence: CATKLAGTQETQYF. CDR3 in DNA: TGTGCCACCAAACTAGCGGGGACTCAAGAGACCCAGTACTTC. V is TRBV15 and J is TRBJ2-5; 10 nucleotides agree with TRBD2. CDR3 length equals 14 residues. With V trimmed by 7 bases and J by 2 bases, 4 bases remained unmatched. Germline assignment: CDR1 LNHNV and CDR2 YYDKDF (reference sequence).

The J gene is TRBJ2-5, the V gene TRBV2; D might be TRBD1 (6 bases). The CDR3 sequence is 13 residues long. Germline CDR1 is SNHLY and CDR2 is FYNNEI. Trimming took 10 bases from V and 5 from J, leaving 17 bases between them. CDR3 DNA: TGTGCCACCCAAAGGTACAGGGAGGAGACCCAGTACTTC. Its protein is CATQRYREETQYF.

This clonotype has just a few counts. The gene calls are TRBV6-5 and TRBJ1-2, with TRBD1 identical over 8 bases. This CDR3 is 13 amino acids long. Unmatched junction bases numbered 2, after V lost 2 bases and J lost 6 bases. In germline, CDR1 is MNHEY, CDR2 SVGAGI. CDR3 nucleotides: TGTGCCAGCAGTTACGACAGGGGCAATGGCTACACCTTC. Protein: CASSYDRGNGYTF.

This clonotype has more than one count but fewer than ten. CDR3 sequence (DNA): TGTGCCAGCAGTTACTACCGGGGGGGGCGGGATACGCAGTATTTT. Encoded protein: CASSYYRGGRDTQYF. The rearrangement uses TRBV6-5 and TRBJ2-3; 8 bases agree with TRBD2. V lost 1 base, J lost 6 bases, and 6 bases stayed unmatched. Germline V gives CDR1 MNHEY, CDR2 SVGAGI. The length of the CDR3 is 15 residues.

V is TRBV18 and J is TRBJ2-5; TRBD2 is a possible D gene (5 bases). CDR3 length equals 15 residues. Looked up from germline, CDR1 is KGHSH and CDR2 is LQKENI. Trimming stripped 0 bases from V and 0 bases from J, with 8 bases between. As DNA, the CDR3 is TGTGCCAGCTCACCACCTGGACTTGACCAAGAGACCCAGTACTTC. This gives the protein CASSPPGLDQETQYF.

The CDR3 DNA is TGTGCCAGCAGCCAGGGACAGGGGTCATACAATGAGCAGTTCTTC. Encoded protein: CASSQGQGSYNEQFF. The genes are TRBV4-2 and TRBJ2-1; 10 bases map to TRBD1. The CDR3 contains 15 residues. Germline V gene lookup returns CDR1 LGHNA and CDR2 YNFKEQ. Trimming took 3 bases from V and 4 from J; bases not matched to a gene: 3.

The chain employs TRBV9 and TRBJ2-1; TRBD2 matches 14 bases. The trim removed 4 bases at V and 8 bases at J, leaving 11 bases unmatched. The CDR3 extends over 17 amino acids. The germline CDR1 and CDR2 sequences are SGDLS and YYNGEE. The CDR3 region is CASSPRTSGGWVDEQFF. In DNA form, the CDR3 reads TGTGCCAGCAGCCCCAGGACTAGCGGGGGGTGGGTGGATGAGCAGTTCTTC.

This clonotype has only a few counts. This chain joins TRBV28 and TRBJ2-2; no firm D call. V was trimmed by 5 bases and J by 0 bases, leaving 13 bases between them. This CDR3 has 16 residues. Germline assignment: CDR1 MDHEN and CDR2 SYDVKM. CDR3 in DNA: TGTGCCAGCAGTGCTTGGGGATTCGCGAACACCGGGGAGCTGTTTTTT. Its translation: CASSAWGFANTGELFF.

This clonotype was counted a few times. The V and J genes are TRBV28 and TRBJ2-3; the match to TRBD2 covers 8 bases. V gave up 7 bases and J gave up 2 bases; unmatched junction bases: 5. Germline assignment: CDR1 MDHEN and CDR2 SYDVKM. The CDR3 length is 14 residues. This chain's CDR3 is CASKAGGTTDTQYF. The CDR3 DNA sequence: TGTGCCAGCAAGGCGGGGGGAACCACAGATACGCAGTATTTT.

In this sample, this clonotype turned up once. CDR3 sequence: CASSSGDRGLQPQHF. CDR3 nucleotides: TGTGCCAGCAGCTCAGGGGACAGGGGGCTTCAGCCCCAGCATTTT. The chain uses TRBV7-6 and TRBJ1-5; 12 nucleotides agree with TRBD1. The trim removed 4 bases at V and 6 bases at J, leaving 4 bases unmatched. Germline-derived CDR1 and CDR2 are SGHVS and FNYEAQ. The CDR3 spans 15 residues.

The CDR3 region has the DNA TGCAGCGCCGGTCTAGCGGGGACCTACGAGCAGTACTTC. Translation gives CSAGLAGTYEQYF. This rearrangement joins TRBV29-1 to TRBJ2-7, with 9 bases matching TRBD2. The CDR3 length is 13 residues. V lost 7 bases to trimming and J lost 2 bases; unmatched junction nucleotides: 6. CDR1 and CDR2 from the germline V gene are SQVTM and ANQGSEA.

This clonotype showed up many times. CDR3 sequence reads: CASSRQGLAEAFF. The CDR3 DNA reads as TGTGCCAGCAGTCGACAGGGGCTAGCTGAAGCTTTCTTT. The rearrangement uses TRBV12-3 or TRBV12-4 and TRBJ1-1; 8 nucleotides line up with TRBD1. The CDR3 has 13 amino acids. J lost 6 bases, V lost 5 bases, and 5 bases had no gene match.

This clonotype was recorded at least ten times. The chain links TRBV18 to TRBJ2-3; the D is unclear. The CDR3 contains 13 residues. Germline assignment: CDR1 KGHSH and CDR2 LQKENI. Trimming left V 4 bases short and J 4 bases short, with 9 bases between. The CDR3, as DNA: TGTGCCAGCTCACAGAGAACGGCAGATACGCAGTATTTT. Its translation: CASSQRTADTQYF.

This clonotype was seen only a few times. The chain recombines TRBV6-2 or TRBV6-3 with TRBJ2-7, with 12 bases lining up with TRBD1. This CDR3 has 15 amino acids. J gave up 1 base and V 6 bases, and 4 bases lay outside the gene matches. CDR1 MNHEY and CDR2 SVGEGT come from the germline V gene. The CDR3 DNA reads as TGTGCCAGCAGACCGGGACAGGGGGCGTCCTACGAGCAGTACGTC. This codes for CASRPGQGASYEQYV.

This clonotype showed up just once. V usage is TRBV11-3 and J usage is TRBJ2-1, with D perhaps TRBD2 (5 bases). Germline loops: CDR1 SGHNT, CDR2 YENEEA. The CDR3 consists of 15 residues. V was shortened by 1 base and J by 9 bases, with 16 bases between the two germline ends. CDR3 in amino acids: CASSLAGIRKLEQFF. Written as DNA, the CDR3 is TGTGCCAGCAGCTTAGCGGGAATTCGAAAACTTGAGCAGTTCTTC.

This clonotype was counted at least ten times. The chain joins TRBV29-1 to TRBJ1-2, with D perhaps TRBD1 (6 bases). This CDR3 comprises 13 residues. Trimming took off 6 bases at V and 0 bases at J, with 11 bases between the two ends. CDR1 SQVTM and CDR2 ANQGSEA come from the germline V gene. CDR3 in amino acids: CSVGQTANYGYTF. The CDR3 DNA sequence: TGCAGCGTGGGACAAACCGCTAACTATGGCTACACCTTC.

The chain joins TRBV19 to TRBJ1-1, with D unresolved. The V gene lost 5 bases and the J gene lost 1 base, with 8 bases spanning the gap. CDR3 length equals 13 residues. CDR1 LNHDA and CDR2 SQIVND come from the germline V gene (reference sequence). The CDR3 DNA reads TGTGCCAGTAGTTTTTCCGAGAACACTGAAGCTTTCTTT. Its protein product is CASSFSENTEAFF.

The CDR3 DNA reads as TGTGCCAGTAGTACCAATAGCGGGAACCCCTACAATGAGCAGTTCTTC. This encodes CASSTNSGNPYNEQFF. The rearrangement uses TRBV19 and TRBJ2-1; the match to TRBD2 covers 8 bases. This CDR3 has 16 residues. V shed 4 bases and J 2 bases; nucleotides not matched to a gene: 7. CDR1 and CDR2 from the germline V gene are LNHDA and SQIVND (reference sequence).

V usage is TRBV5-4 and J usage is TRBJ1-1; 10 nucleotides align to TRBD1. Germline loops: CDR1 SGHNT, CDR2 YYREEE (reference sequence). The trim removed 0 bases at V and 4 bases at J, leaving 12 bases unmatched. This CDR3 contains 18 residues. The DNA of the CDR3 is TGTGCCAGCAGCTTGGGGCCTAACGTGGGACAGGGGAGCACTGAAGCTTTCTTT. This codes for CASSLGPNVGQGSTEAFF.

The chain combines TRBV11-3 with TRBJ2-6; D uncertain. Per the germline V gene, CDR1 is SGHNT and CDR2 is YENEEA. The CDR3 is made up of 13 amino acids. Trimming shortened V by 8 bases and J by 0 bases, and 5 bases separated the two germline ends. CDR3 sequence reads: CASASSGANVLTF. DNA for the CDR3: TGTGCCAGCGCGAGCTCTGGGGCCAACGTCCTGACTTTC. The full variable domain, rest sourced from reference TRBV11-3 and TRBJ2-6, is EAGVVQSPRYKIIEKKQPVAFWCNPISGHNTLYWYLQNLGQGPELLIRYENEEAVDDSQLPKDRFSAERLKGVDSTLKIQPAELGDSAVYLCASASSGANVLTFGAGSRLTVL.

This clonotype was counted between two and nine times. The rearrangement uses TRBV6-5 and TRBJ2-1, with D perhaps TRBD1 (5 bases). The CDR3 is 14 residues long. Looked up from germline, CDR1 is MNHEY and CDR2 is SVGAGI. Trimming removed 1 base at V and 8 bases at J, with 12 bases between. The CDR3 nucleotides are TGTGCCAGCAGTTACTTCCAGGGTGGACATGAGCAGTTCTTC. Translating gives CASSYFQGGHEQFF.

This rearrangement joins TRBV10-2 to TRBJ1-1; D call uncertain. V was shortened by 2 bases and J by 1 base, with 5 bases between the two germline ends. The CDR3 extends over 13 amino acids. Germline CDR1 WSHSY, CDR2 SAAADI. In DNA form, the CDR3 reads TGCGCCAGCAGTGAGGGGGAGAACACTGAAGCTTTCTTT. It specifies CASSEGENTEAFF.

At least ten counts were recorded for this clonotype. Here the CDR3 DNA reads TGTGCCAGCAGCCAAGAAGTACACCAGCCCCAGCATTTT. This gives the protein CASSQEVHQPQHF. The V and J genes are TRBV4-2 and TRBJ1-5; D remains ambiguous. Looked up from germline, CDR1 is LGHNA and CDR2 is YNFKEQ. With 0 bases removed from V and 7 bases from J, the gap between germline ends came to 7 bases. CDR3 length: 13 residues.

The CDR3 protein is CASSPGDGFYEQYF. CDR3 nucleotides: TGTGCCAGCTCACCAGGGGACGGATTCTACGAGCAGTACTTC. The rearrangement uses TRBV18 and TRBJ2-7; D possibly uses TRBD1 or TRBD2 (5 bases each). The CDR3 sequence is 14 residues long. The V gene's germline CDR1 is KGHSH and CDR2 LQKENI. With 2 bases removed from V and 3 bases from J, the gap between germline ends came to 11 bases.

A few counts support this clonotype. The gene calls are TRBV12-3 or TRBV12-4 and TRBJ2-4; 7 bases match TRBD2. With V trimmed by 7 bases and J by 0 bases, 9 bases remained unmatched. The CDR3 runs to 16 residues. This CDR3 reads CASTQRGEVAKNIQYF. In DNA, the CDR3 is TGTGCCAGCACCCAGCGGGGAGAAGTAGCCAAAAACATTCAGTACTTC.

This clonotype was seen at least ten times. The V call is TRBV6-5, the J call TRBJ1-5; 9 bases map to TRBD1. The trim removed 4 bases at V and 4 bases at J, leaving 5 bases unmatched. The CDR3 loop spans 15 amino acids. Looked up from germline, CDR1 is MNHEY and CDR2 is SVGAGI. CDR3 bases: TGTGCCAGCAGTTGGGGACAGGGCCTTAATCAGCCCCAGCATTTT. It yields the protein CASSWGQGLNQPQHF.

This clonotype has only a few counts. CDR3 amino acids: CASSMGKLADEQYF. The CDR3 DNA follows: TGTGCCAGTAGTATGGGAAAACTAGCCGACGAGCAGTACTTC. This chain connects TRBV19 to TRBJ2-7, with D possibly TRBD2 on 6 matching bases. The V gene lost 3 bases and the J gene lost 5 bases, with 14 bases spanning the gap. Germline V gene data show CDR1 as LNHDA and CDR2 as SQIVND (reference sequence). The CDR3 is made up of 14 amino acids. The complete variable domain, with remaining parts taken from reference TRBV19 and TRBJ2-7, reads DGGITQSPKYLFRKEGQNVTLSCEQNLNHDAMYWYRQDPGQGLRLIYYSQIVNDFQKGDIAEGYSVSREKKESFPLTVTSAQKNPTAFYLCASSMGKLADEQYFGPGTRLTVT.

This clonotype was counted only a few times. The V and J genes are TRBV5-1 and TRBJ1-2, with unresolved D. The CDR3 runs 14 residues. V was clipped by 0 bases and J by 6 bases, with 12 bases between them. Per the germline V gene, CDR1 is SGHRS and CDR2 is YFSETQ. For the CDR3, the DNA is TGCGCCAGCAGCTTGGAATTGGGAAGGAATGGCTACACCTTC. Its translation: CASSLELGRNGYTF.